This T cell receptor beta chain was captured by sequencing in a study of cytomegalovirus exposure and HLA in healthy donors. Whole-study results and caveats: Altogether, 150 to 200 TCR beta chains were recorded as cytomegalovirus-associated. The study assumed roughly uniform donor sequencing depth for presence/absence analyses.

Primers included in the PCR were 60 Vbeta and 13 Jbeta primers. The data were produced by immunoSEQ multiplex PCR, yet TCRdb's version contains in-frame clones alone and is incomplete. This sample has over 50,000 clones, with 77% found just once. The CDR3 is made up of 15 amino acids. J gave up 4 bases and V 2 bases, and 3 bases lay outside the gene matches. CDR1 and CDR2 (germline): SGHTA, FQGNSA. Turning to this clone: Antigen: not known. Other DNA variants within this sample encode the same CDR3.

The sample consisted of PBMCs. The chain combines TRBV7-2 with TRBJ2-7; TRBD2 aligns across 12 bases. The receptor was derived from a female donor in good health and CMV-seronegative. The CDR3 DNA follows: TGTGCCAGCAGCTTATCTAGCGGGGGGGCTTACGAGCAGTACTTC. This codes for CASSLSSGGAYEQYF.